This is a list of T cell receptor beta chains from one sample in a study of CD8 T cells in ankylosing spondylitis. Via MiXCR, TCRdb re-called the 5' RACE reads, giving one row per CDR3 protein. The data hold 700,000 to 1,000,000 distinct CDR3 sequences, with 12% observed a single time. Sequencing used blood, either unsorted or a sorted T cell fraction (not recorded which). The receptors were sampled from a male donor with ankylosing spondylitis. Each CDR3 is given with its conserved first and last residue. A D gene is named only where the DNA matches it firmly. Not all rows give a size; the values are once, few, many and, for expanded clones, a class.

clone size: few; J gene: TRBJ1-1; V gene: TRBV5-1; D gene: .; CDR3 protein: CASERGASNTEAFF; CDR3 DNA: TGCGCCAGTGAGCGGGGGGCCTCGAACACTGAAGCTTTCTTT
clone size: .; J gene: TRBJ1-5; V gene: TRBV5-5; D gene: .; CDR3 protein: CASSPADSNQPQHF; CDR3 DNA: TGTGCCAGCAGCCCTGCGGATAGCAATCAGCCCCAGCATTTT
clone size: few; J gene: TRBJ2-3; V gene: TRBV27; D gene: .; CDR3 protein: CASSLGAVATDTQYF; CDR3 DNA: TGTGCCAGCAGTTTAGGGGCAGTTGCCACAGATACGCAGTATTTT
clone size: few; J gene: TRBJ1-5; V gene: TRBV28; D gene: .; CDR3 protein: CASRRGTHSNQPQHF; CDR3 DNA: TGTGCCAGCAGAAGGGGGACACATAGCAATCAGCCCCAGCATTTT
clone size: .; J gene: TRBJ2-3; V gene: TRBV15; D gene: .; CDR3 protein: CATSRGWASGDTQYF; CDR3 DNA: TGTGCCACCAGTCGAGGGTGGGCATCGGGAGATACGCAGTATTTT
clone size: few; J gene: TRBJ2-5; V gene: TRBV28; D gene: .; CDR3 protein: CASGVFDWTGIKETQYF; CDR3 DNA: TGTGCCAGCGGAGTTTTCGATTGGACGGGAATCAAAGAGACCCAGTACTTC
clone size: many; J gene: TRBJ1-6; V gene: TRBV27; D gene: .; CDR3 protein: CASSLWGMINSPLHF; CDR3 DNA: TGTGCCAGCAGTTTATGGGGGATGATAAATTCACCCCTCCACTTT
clone size: .; J gene: TRBJ1-1; V gene: TRBV29-1; D gene: .; CDR3 protein: CSVRAQGRTEAFF; CDR3 DNA: TGCAGCGTCAGGGCCCAGGGGAGGACTGAAGCTTTCTTT
clone size: .; J gene: TRBJ2-1; V gene: TRBV7-3; D gene: TRBD1; CDR3 protein: CASSPDRDGEQFF; CDR3 DNA: TGTGCCAGCAGCCCCGACAGGGATGGCGAGCAGTTCTTC
clone size: .; J gene: TRBJ2-3; V gene: TRBV20-1; D gene: .; CDR3 protein: CSARSPYTQYF; CDR3 DNA: TGCAGTGCTAGAAGCCCGTATACGCAGTATTTT
clone size: .; J gene: TRBJ1-1; V gene: TRBV7-9; D gene: TRBD1; CDR3 protein: CASSLGVYRGTEAFF; CDR3 DNA: TGTGCCAGCAGCTTGGGGGTTTACAGGGGCACTGAAGCTTTCTTT
clone size: few; J gene: TRBJ2-2; V gene: TRBV10-3; D gene: .; CDR3 protein: CAISESRGAGELFF; CDR3 DNA: TGTGCCATCAGTGAGTCGCGGGGCGCCGGGGAGCTGTTTTTT
clone size: few; J gene: TRBJ1-4; V gene: TRBV5-5; D gene: .; CDR3 protein: CASSPFITGEKLFF; CDR3 DNA: TGTGCCAGCAGCCCCTTTATCACGGGGGAAAAACTGTTTTTT
clone size: .; J gene: TRBJ1-1; V gene: TRBV7-2; D gene: .; CDR3 protein: CASSFAEGTEAFF; CDR3 DNA: TGTGCCAGCAGCTTCGCGGAGGGCACTGAAGCTTTCTTT
clone size: .; J gene: TRBJ2-3; V gene: TRBV20-1; D gene: TRBD2; CDR3 protein: CSALAGTSTDTQYF; CDR3 DNA: TGCAGTGCTTTAGCGGGGACCAGCACAGATACGCAGTATTTT
clone size: few; J gene: TRBJ2-3; V gene: TRBV20-1; D gene: .; CDR3 protein: CSAGGPRDTQYF; CDR3 DNA: TGCAGTGCTGGTGGGCCCCGGGATACGCAGTATTTT
clone size: .; J gene: TRBJ2-5; V gene: TRBV28; D gene: .; CDR3 protein: CASSPVGRGTQYF; CDR3 DNA: TGTGCCAGCTCCCCGGTGGGACGAGGGACCCAGTACTTC
clone size: few; J gene: TRBJ2-7; V gene: TRBV7-9; D gene: .; CDR3 protein: CASRREGGPYEQYF; CDR3 DNA: TGTGCCAGCAGGAGGGAAGGAGGTCCCTACGAGCAGTACTTC
clone size: few; J gene: TRBJ1-4; V gene: TRBV5-1; D gene: .; CDR3 protein: CASSPGDPGANEKLFF; CDR3 DNA: TGCGCCAGCAGCCCCGGGGACCCGGGAGCTAATGAAAAACTGTTTTTT
clone size: many; J gene: TRBJ2-7; V gene: TRBV7-8; D gene: .; CDR3 protein: CASSLVEGYEQYF; CDR3 DNA: TGTGCCAGCAGCTTAGTCGAGGGCTACGAGCAGTACTTC
clone size: few; J gene: TRBJ2-3; V gene: TRBV7-2; D gene: .; CDR3 protein: CASSFIGYTQYF; CDR3 DNA: TGTGCCAGCAGCTTTATAGGTTATACGCAGTATTTT
clone size: .; J gene: TRBJ2-7; V gene: TRBV6-2/TRBV6-3; D gene: TRBD2; CDR3 protein: CASSSSPGREGTEQYF; CDR3 DNA: TGTGCCAGCAGTTCGAGTCCAGGGCGGGAGGGCACCGAGCAGTACTTC
clone size: few; J gene: TRBJ1-2; V gene: TRBV27; D gene: .; CDR3 protein: CASSLRRGNYGYTF; CDR3 DNA: TGTGCCAGCAGTCTCCGTCGGGGGAACTATGGCTACACCTTC
clone size: few; J gene: TRBJ2-2; V gene: TRBV7-2; D gene: TRBD1; CDR3 protein: CASSFLTGANTGELFF; CDR3 DNA: TGTGCCAGCAGCTTTTTGACAGGGGCGAACACCGGGGAGCTGTTTTTT
clone size: many; J gene: TRBJ2-7; V gene: TRBV5-1; D gene: .; CDR3 protein: CASSFVGGEQYF; CDR3 DNA: TGCGCCAGCAGCTTCGTCGGGGGAGAGCAGTACTTC
clone size: many; J gene: TRBJ1-1; V gene: TRBV7-9; D gene: .; CDR3 protein: CASSLKQNTEAFF; CDR3 DNA: TGTGCCAGCAGCTTAAAACAGAACACTGAAGCTTTCTTT
clone size: many; J gene: TRBJ2-1; V gene: TRBV9; D gene: TRBD2; CDR3 protein: CASSPTGLAGVWEQFF; CDR3 DNA: TGTGCCAGCAGCCCCACGGGACTAGCGGGAGTCTGGGAGCAGTTCTTC
clone size: many; J gene: TRBJ2-2; V gene: TRBV9; D gene: TRBD2; CDR3 protein: CASSVLAGGTGELFF; CDR3 DNA: TGTGCCAGCAGCGTATTAGCGGGGGGAACCGGGGAGCTGTTTTTT
clone size: .; J gene: TRBJ2-3; V gene: TRBV5-1; D gene: TRBD2; CDR3 protein: CASSGTSGGGVTQYF; CDR3 DNA: TGCGCCAGCAGCGGAACTAGCGGGGGGGGAGTTACGCAGTATTTT
clone size: .; J gene: TRBJ2-1; V gene: TRBV7-2; D gene: TRBD2; CDR3 protein: CASSFPEGGRSSNEQFF; CDR3 DNA: TGTGCCAGCAGCTTCCCCGAAGGCGGGAGATCGTCCAATGAGCAGTTCTTC
clone size: .; J gene: TRBJ2-1; V gene: TRBV7-2; D gene: .; CDR3 protein: CASSPQGFRQFF; CDR3 DNA: TGTGCCAGCAGCCCGCAGGGTTTCCGGCAGTTCTTC
clone size: few; J gene: TRBJ2-7; V gene: TRBV7-2; D gene: TRBD2; CDR3 protein: CASSPRTSGSHEQYF; CDR3 DNA: TGTGCCAGCAGCCCACGGACTAGCGGGAGCCACGAGCAGTACTTC
clone size: many; J gene: TRBJ2-5; V gene: TRBV4-2; D gene: .; CDR3 protein: CASSQGINQYF; CDR3 DNA: TGTGCCAGCAGCCAGGGTATCAACCAGTACTTC
clone size: few; J gene: TRBJ2-5; V gene: TRBV20-1; D gene: TRBD2; CDR3 protein: CSAGLAGLQETQYF; CDR3 DNA: TGCAGTGCAGGACTAGCGGGGCTCCAAGAGACCCAGTACTTC
clone size: .; J gene: TRBJ2-7; V gene: TRBV5-6; D gene: .; CDR3 protein: CASSLGVRQYEQYF; CDR3 DNA: TGTGCCAGCAGCCTCGGGGTGAGGCAATACGAGCAGTACTTC
clone size: few; J gene: TRBJ2-5; V gene: TRBV2; D gene: TRBD2; CDR3 protein: CASRLGLAGGKETQYF; CDR3 DNA: TGTGCCAGCAGACTTGGACTAGCGGGGGGTAAAGAGACCCAGTACTTC
clone size: .; J gene: TRBJ1-1; V gene: TRBV20-1; D gene: .; CDR3 protein: CSARAPGPQGNTEAFF; CDR3 DNA: TGCAGTGCTAGGGCCCCTGGGCCTCAGGGGAACACTGAAGCTTTCTTT
clone size: few; J gene: TRBJ2-3; V gene: TRBV10-3; D gene: TRBD2; CDR3 protein: CAASGTQGDTQYF; CDR3 DNA: TGTGCCGCCAGCGGGACGCAAGGGGATACGCAGTATTTT
clone size: .; J gene: TRBJ2-6; V gene: TRBV30; D gene: .; CDR3 protein: CAWKRNPRGANVLTF; CDR3 DNA: TGTGCCTGGAAGCGGAACCCACGCGGGGCCAACGTCCTGACTTTC
clone size: many; J gene: TRBJ2-7; V gene: TRBV20-1; D gene: .; CDR3 protein: CSARETATYEQYF; CDR3 DNA: TGCAGTGCTAGAGAGACGGCCACCTACGAGCAGTACTTC
clone size: few; J gene: TRBJ2-5; V gene: TRBV5-1; D gene: .; CDR3 protein: CASSAGTNQETQYF; CDR3 DNA: TGCGCCAGCAGCGCTGGGACAAATCAAGAGACCCAGTACTTC
clone size: .; J gene: TRBJ1-6; V gene: TRBV9; D gene: .; CDR3 protein: CASSVGPLHREGGSPLHF; CDR3 DNA: TGTGCCAGCAGCGTAGGACCCCTTCACAGGGAAGGTGGATCACCCCTCCACTTT
clone size: .; J gene: TRBJ1-6; V gene: TRBV18; D gene: .; CDR3 protein: CASSPEGHNSPLHF; CDR3 DNA: TGTGCCAGCTCACCTGAGGGGCATAATTCACCCCTCCACTTT
clone size: .; J gene: TRBJ2-1; V gene: TRBV5-1; D gene: .; CDR3 protein: CASRLALLSYNEQFF; CDR3 DNA: TGCGCCAGCAGACTAGCACTGCTATCCTACAATGAGCAGTTCTTC
clone size: .; J gene: TRBJ2-1; V gene: TRBV9; D gene: .; CDR3 protein: CASSTRLAYNEQFF; CDR3 DNA: TGTGCCAGCAGTACCAGACTAGCCTACAATGAGCAGTTCTTC
clone size: many; J gene: TRBJ2-5; V gene: TRBV5-1; D gene: .; CDR3 protein: CASSPRAVQETQYF; CDR3 DNA: TGCGCCAGCAGCCCCCGGGCAGTCCAAGAGACCCAGTACTTC
clone size: .; J gene: TRBJ2-6; V gene: TRBV4-2; D gene: TRBD2; CDR3 protein: CASSQEGLAGSGANVLTF; CDR3 DNA: TGTGCCAGCAGCCAAGAGGGACTAGCGGGTAGCGGGGCCAACGTCCTGACTTTC
clone size: many; J gene: TRBJ2-7; V gene: TRBV27; D gene: .; CDR3 protein: CASRRTIYEQYF; CDR3 DNA: TGTGCCAGCAGACGGACCATCTACGAGCAGTACTTC
clone size: many; J gene: TRBJ2-7; V gene: TRBV5-1; D gene: .; CDR3 protein: CASSLVAGNEQYF; CDR3 DNA: TGCGCCAGCAGCTTGGTGGCGGGGAACGAGCAGTACTTC
clone size: .; J gene: TRBJ2-1; V gene: TRBV27; D gene: TRBD2; CDR3 protein: CASSHTSGDSYNEQFF; CDR3 DNA: TGTGCCAGCAGCCATACTAGCGGGGACTCCTACAATGAGCAGTTCTTC
clone size: .; J gene: TRBJ1-2; V gene: TRBV25-1; D gene: TRBD1; CDR3 protein: CASSEAGGVYGGYTF; CDR3 DNA: TGTGCCAGCAGTGAGGCAGGGGGCGTTTATGGCGGCTACACCTTC
clone size: few; J gene: TRBJ2-2; V gene: TRBV11-2; D gene: TRBD2; CDR3 protein: CASSLVASGSNTGELFF; CDR3 DNA: TGTGCCAGCAGCTTAGTGGCTAGCGGGTCGAACACCGGGGAGCTGTTTTTT
clone size: many; J gene: TRBJ2-1; V gene: TRBV5-1; D gene: .; CDR3 protein: CASSLGTSYNEQFF; CDR3 DNA: TGCGCCAGCAGCTTGGGGACCTCTTACAATGAGCAGTTCTTC